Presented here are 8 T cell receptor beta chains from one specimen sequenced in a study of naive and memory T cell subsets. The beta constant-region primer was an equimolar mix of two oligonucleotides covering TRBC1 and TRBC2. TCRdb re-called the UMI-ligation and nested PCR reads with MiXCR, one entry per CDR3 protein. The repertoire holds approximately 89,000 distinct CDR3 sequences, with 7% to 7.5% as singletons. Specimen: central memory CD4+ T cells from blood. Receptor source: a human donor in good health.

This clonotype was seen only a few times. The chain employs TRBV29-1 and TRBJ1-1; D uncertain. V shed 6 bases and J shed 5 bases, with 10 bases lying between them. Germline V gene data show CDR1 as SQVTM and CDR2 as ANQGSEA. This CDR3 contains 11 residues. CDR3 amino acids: CSVGSGTEAFF. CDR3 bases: TGCAGCGTCGGCAGCGGGACTGAAGCTTTCTTT.

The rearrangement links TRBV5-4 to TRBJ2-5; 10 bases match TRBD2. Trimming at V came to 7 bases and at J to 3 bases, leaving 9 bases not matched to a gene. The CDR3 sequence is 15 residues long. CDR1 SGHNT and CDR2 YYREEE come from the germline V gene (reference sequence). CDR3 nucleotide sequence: TGTGCCAGCCACGGGCAGCGGGGGGGCGAAGAGACCCAGTACTTC. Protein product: CASHGQRGGEETQYF.

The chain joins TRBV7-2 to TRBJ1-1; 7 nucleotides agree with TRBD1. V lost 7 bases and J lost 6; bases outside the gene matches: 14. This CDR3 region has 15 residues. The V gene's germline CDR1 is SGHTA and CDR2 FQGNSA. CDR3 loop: CASTSLLQGSAEAFF. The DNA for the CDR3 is TGTGCCAGCACCTCCCTATTACAGGGGTCGGCTGAAGCTTTCTTT.

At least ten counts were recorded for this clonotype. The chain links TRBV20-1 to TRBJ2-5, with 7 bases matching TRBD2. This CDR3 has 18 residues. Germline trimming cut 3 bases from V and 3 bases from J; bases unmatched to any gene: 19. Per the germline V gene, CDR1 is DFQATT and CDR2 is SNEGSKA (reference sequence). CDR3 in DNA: TGCAGTGCTAGGTCCCGCCGGCGGGAGCGGCTAGGGGAAGAGACCCAGTACTTC. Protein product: CSARSRRRERLGEETQYF.

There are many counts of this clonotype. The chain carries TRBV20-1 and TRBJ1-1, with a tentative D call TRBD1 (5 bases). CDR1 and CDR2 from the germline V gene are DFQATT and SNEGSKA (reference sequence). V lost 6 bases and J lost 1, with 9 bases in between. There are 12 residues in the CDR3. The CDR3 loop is CSALDTNTEAFF. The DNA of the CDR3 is TGCAGTGCCTTGGACACGAACACTGAAGCTTTCTTT.

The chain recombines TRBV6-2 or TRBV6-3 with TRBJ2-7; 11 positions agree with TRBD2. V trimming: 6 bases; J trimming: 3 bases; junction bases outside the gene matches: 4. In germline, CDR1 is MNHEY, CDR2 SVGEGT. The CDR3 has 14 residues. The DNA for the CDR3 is TGTGCCAGCAGACTAGCGGGAGCGGGCTACGAGCAGTACTTC. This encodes CASRLAGAGYEQYF.

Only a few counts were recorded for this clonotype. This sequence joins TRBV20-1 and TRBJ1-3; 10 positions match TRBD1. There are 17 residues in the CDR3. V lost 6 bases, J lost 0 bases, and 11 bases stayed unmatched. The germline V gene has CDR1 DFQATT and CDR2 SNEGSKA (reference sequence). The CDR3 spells CSATGQGSGDSGNTIYF. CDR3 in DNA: TGCAGTGCGACGGGACAGGGGTCCGGGGACTCTGGAAACACCATATATTTT.

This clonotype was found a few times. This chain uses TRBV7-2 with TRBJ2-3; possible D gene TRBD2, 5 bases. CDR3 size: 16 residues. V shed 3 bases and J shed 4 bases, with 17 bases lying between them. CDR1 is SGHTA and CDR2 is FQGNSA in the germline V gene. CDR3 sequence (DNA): TGTGCCAGCAGCTTGAAAGTTGGAAAGGAGGCAGATACGCAGTATTTT. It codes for CASSLKVGKEADTQYF. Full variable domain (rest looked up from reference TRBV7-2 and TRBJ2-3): GAGVSQSPSNKVTEKGKDVELRCDPISGHTALYWYRQSLGQGLEFLIYFQGNSAPDKSGLPSDRFSAERTGGSVSTLTIQRTQQEDSAVYLCASSLKVGKEADTQYFGPGTRLTVL.